This T cell receptor beta chain appears in the sequencing data of a study of blood T cell repertoires in COVID-19. Study information: Nucleic acid was either cDNA or gDNA, and it came from T cells, B-cell-depleted T cells, or PBMCs.

V lost 5 bases and J lost 0; bases outside the gene matches: 6. The V gene's germline CDR1 is MNHEY and CDR2 SMNVEV (reference sequence). The length of the CDR3 is 15 residues. Original processing notes: Amplification from reference gene primers served as the basis for estimated nucleated cell counts. Here immunoSEQ multiplex PCR was the method, and the copy in TCRdb shows in-frame clones only, minus some. The V and J calls and clone size come from that table; D and trimming were worked out from the DNA. Among around 290,000 clones listed, around 90% were seen once. Recovered status applied to Cohort 3 donors who had two consecutive negative PCRs. It also applied to those with clearance or with symptom resolution.

J is TRBJ2-7 and V is TRBV27, with 8 bases that match TRBD1. The specimen sequenced was PBMCs or T cells enriched from blood (not recorded which). The receptor was derived from a woman between 25 and 40 years old who had recovered from COVID-19. DNA of the CDR3: TGTGCCAGCAGTCGAGCCGGGACAGGCTCCTACGAGCAGTACTTC. It translates to CASSRAGTGSYEQYF.